This TCR beta chain was sequenced in a study of T-cell memory formation after mild COVID-19. Using its own MiXCR run on the 5' RACE reads, TCRdb lists one record per CDR3 protein. The sample carries around 420,000 distinct CDR3 sequences, less than 25% recorded once. The CDR3 runs 16 residues. Per germline, CDR1 MNHNS and CDR2 SASEGT. Trimming left V 6 bases short and J 6 bases short, with 20 bases between. The source of this sequence is an adult woman who had mild COVID-19 (a few samples of this study predate the infection). Cell type and time point are not known. The sequenced sample consisted of PBMCs or a T cell subset sorted from them (not recorded which). The rearrangement uses TRBV6-1 and TRBJ2-2; D possibly matches TRBD1 or TRBD2 (7 bases each). CDR3: CASSAPRGGGAGELFF. CDR3 nucleotide sequence: TGTGCCAGCAGCGCTCCCAGGGGAGGGGGCGCCGGGGAGCTGTTTTTT.